The source of this T cell receptor beta chain is a study of control samples from healthy donors and cancer patients. The repertoire was sequenced with immunoSEQ multiplex PCR; TCRdb's copy has only in-frame clones and lacks some. The sample records approximately 120,000 clones, roughly 89% being singletons. Germline values: CDR1 SEHNR, CDR2 FQNEAQ (reference sequence). The CDR3 runs 13 residues. The V end was cut by 1 base, the J end by 8 bases, with 9 bases between. Sequencing input: blood. The receptor was isolated from a woman aged 45 to 65 in good health. The V gene is TRBV7-9, the J gene TRBJ2-1; no firm D call. The CDR3 DNA sequence: TGTGCCAGCAGCTTAGGAGACACGCATGAGCAGTTCTTC. This codes for CASSLGDTHEQFF. The variable domain in full, with the rest retrieved from reference TRBV7-9 and TRBJ2-1, is DTGVSQNPRHKITKRGQNVTFRCDPISEHNRLYWYRQTLGQGPEFLTYFQNEAQLEKSRLLSDRFSAERPKGSFSTLEIQRTEQGDSAMYLCASSLGDTHEQFFGPGTRLTVL.